A single T cell receptor (beta chain) is shown here with its context. The antigen is undetermined. Individual cDNA molecules received unique molecular identifiers. TCRdb called the 5' RACE reads again in MiXCR, with one record for every CDR3 protein. The sample contains 75,000 to 100,000 distinct CDR3 sequences, roughly 15% of which appear only once. These data come from a study of early T cells in non-severe SARS-CoV-2 infection. Study as a whole: Sequencing of unsorted whole blood was done on bulk RNA, leaving chains unpaired. Regarding the study as a whole: Anti-spike CD8 responses were favored by VDJdb matching, which missed private and CD4 specificities.

Germline values: CDR1 MNHEY, CDR2 SVGEGT. CDR3 size: 17 residues. Trimming shortened V by 6 bases and J by 6 bases, and 24 bases separated the two germline ends. This receptor was taken from an adult who was a healthcare worker with PCR-confirmed SARS-CoV-2 infection or an uninfected control (not recorded which). The sequenced sample was whole blood. This sequence joins TRBV6-2 or TRBV6-3 and TRBJ2-1; TRBD2 is a possible D gene (6 bases). DNA for the CDR3: TGTGCCAGCAGCCCGACTGAAGCGGGTTACCCCCCCAATGAGCAGTTCTTC. It is translated as CASSPTEAGYPPNEQFF.